What follows is one TCR beta chain and its context. Its matching antigen is unknown. TRB rearrangements were amplified by multiplex PCR with BIOMED2 TRB-A/B primers. Each CDR3 protein is one row after TCRdb ran MiXCR on the multiplex PCR reads. Counted here are 2,000 or so distinct CDR3 sequences, around 23% occurring once; the ten biggest clones make up about 50%. These data come from a study of T and B cells in COVID-19 patients. Study as a whole: Most recovered patients had mild to moderate COVID-19 treated as outpatients. Critical illness requiring mechanical ventilation or extracorporeal membrane oxygenation affected about 60% of the roughly 20 active-infection patients. General study results and limits: In COVID-19 patients, T cell receptor beta variable and joining gene use was reportedly strongly skewed. Blood from mildly ill patients while symptomatic, and early samples from severe cases, were scarce.

Trimming removed 6 bases at V and 5 bases at J, with 19 bases between. Germline loops: CDR1 KGHSH, CDR2 LQKENI. This CDR3 spans 15 amino acids. Each TRB amplification used roughly 250-550 ng of genomic DNA from blood. The sample taken for sequencing was blood. The chain links TRBV18 to TRBJ1-1; D is possibly TRBD1 (6 bases). This receptor was identified in a human donor with active COVID-19. The DNA for the CDR3 is TGTGCCAGCTCGCCCCGACTTAGGGGGGGAACTGAAGCTTTCTTT. This gives the protein CASSPRLRGGTEAFF.